The T cell receptor (beta chain) described here comes from a study of T cells in Graves' hyperthyroidism and ophthalmopathy (dated by TCRdb to the late 2010s). Study-level background: Peripheral blood was sampled at the time of initial diagnosis, prior to any treatment. Following sampling, methimazole starting at 30 mg daily was given to hyperthyroidism patients, and high-dose intravenous methylprednisolone was given to ophthalmopathy patients. The 75 to 100 discovery patients were randomly split 7:3 into training and test sets. In more than 5 Graves' hyperthyroidism patients, the study also compared T-cell repertoires from thyroid tissue with T-cell repertoires from blood. An independent validation cohort of fewer than 20 hyperthyroidism patients and about 15 patients who later progressed to ophthalmopathy tested prospective prediction of ophthalmopathy. To identify TCR V-J signatures that set the groups apart, the researchers used a discovery cohort of about a hundred patients, made up of approximately 43 with Graves' ophthalmopathy and about 59 with stable Graves' hyperthyroidism. TCR Vbeta CDR3 sequencing of some 140 peripheral blood samples (approximately 44 ophthalmopathy, roughly 72 hyperthyroidism and approximately 17 progressor patients) is reported in the paper.

Ophthalmopathy patients had moderately to severely active disease, with a Clinical Activity Score of 3 or more, a NOSPECS grade of 4 or more, and a disease duration of less than 3 months. Patients with uncontrolled infections, other autoimmune diseases, pregnancy or lactation were excluded. Clinical symptoms, serum thyroxine and TRAb, thyroid ultrasound, and orbital computed tomography formed the basis for the diagnoses. PBMCs were isolated from 7.5 to 10 ml of fresh peripheral blood by Ficoll-Paque density gradient centrifugation. Total RNA was extracted using Trizol reagent, and RNA quality was assessed on an Agilent 2100 Bioanalyzer. Amplification of TCR beta CDR3 regions was carried out from RNA transcripts. The TCR CDR3 was subjected to a first round of RT-PCR using the HTBI primer set and the Qiagen OneStep RT-PCR kit. Libraries were constructed in a second round of multiplex PCR, after which size selection and purification were carried out. The libraries were sequenced on an Illumina HiSeq2000 using paired-end 100 bp reads. The study's processing was this. Raw data were processed with SOAPnuke, discarding reads with adapters, uncalled bases, mean Phred below 15, or no exact constant-primer or identifier match. High-quality paired reads were merged with COPE v1.2.5, and unique nucleotide sequences were defined as clonotypes. Clonotypes were aligned to IMGT TRBV, TRBD and TRBJ reference segments using MiTCR v1.1. The analysis included only V-J combinations with a frequency above 0.0001, which together covered 99% to 99.2% of the repertoires. A TCS score was defined as the ratio of F50 (clonal expansion) to E x V (chaos), with BLOSUM62-based TCRdist applied between CDR3 peptides within each V-J. Welch's t-statistics and random forest reduced around 520 V-J features to around 14, which were used in a naive Bayes classifier (R e1071). The public reads were quality trimmed at Q25 with fastp and then assembled into clones with MiXCR by TCRdb, keeping productive beta chains. Here each entry gathers all rows of one CDR3 protein and keeps the most common genes and DNA. The V and J calls were not made by the authors but by TCRdb's processing. The sample table shows 300,000 to 500,000 distinct CDR3 sequences, and over 13% are seen once. The ten largest clones take up around 28% of the sample.

As regards this clonotype: The target of this receptor is not known. Base qualities are not provided; no much larger clone lies one nucleotide away.

V lost 3 bases and J lost 8 bases, and the count of bases not matched to a germline gene is 12. CDR1 and CDR2 are read off the germline V gene as SNHLY and FYNNEI. There are 16 amino acids in the CDR3, from cysteine to phenylalanine inclusive. Here the CDR3 DNA is all that survives: 48 bases in frame from base 1. What the authors observed across the whole study: Most expanded thyroid clonotypes (frequency above 0.001) were also found in blood, which suggests that blood repertoires may mirror thyroid immune responses. In validation, progression to ophthalmopathy was predicted by the model with around 70% sensitivity and 72.22% specificity, a median of about 6.4 months before onset. Ophthalmopathy was separated from stable hyperthyroidism by a 13 V-J signature model, with about 88% sensitivity and about 81% specificity obtained in cross-validation and 80%/75% obtained in testing. Sample size was not statistically predetermined, and blinding of investigators to group allocation was not performed.

The specimen sequenced was blood. The chain is made from TRBV2 and TRBJ2-1, and TRBD2 matches 8 of the central bases. The origin of this receptor is a man aged 45-60 years with Graves' ophthalmopathy. For the CDR3, the sequence is CASSDQGAGVRYEQFF. The DNA is as follows: TGTGCCAGCAGTGACCAGGGAGCGGGAGTTAGGTATGAGCAGTTCTTC.